These 20 T cell receptor beta chains share one sample of origin, sequenced in a study of T-cell memory formation after mild COVID-19. TCRdb re-called the 5' RACE reads with MiXCR, one entry per CDR3 protein. The profile covers roughly 350,000 distinct CDR3 sequences, with around 15% appearing a single time and about 24% taken by the ten largest. What was sequenced was PBMCs or a T cell subset sorted from them (not recorded which). The receptor set was obtained from a man younger than 35 who had mild COVID-19 (a few samples of this study predate the infection). Cell type and time point are not known.

The rearrangement links TRBV20-1 to TRBJ2-3; D possibly corresponds to TRBD1 (5 bases). From germline, CDR1 is DFQATT and CDR2 SNEGSKA (reference sequence). The CDR3 runs 13 residues. V dropped 6 bases and J dropped 5 bases, with 15 bases sitting between them. Here the CDR3 DNA reads TGCAGTGCCCAAGAAGGGGTCGGAGATACGCAGTATTTT. This gives the protein CSAQEGVGDTQYF.

The chain combines TRBV10-3 with TRBJ2-1, with 8 bases matching TRBD2. Germline lookup yields CDR1 ENHRY and CDR2 SYGVKD. With V trimmed by 7 bases and J by 0 bases, 8 bases remained unmatched. The CDR3 has 16 amino acids. The CDR3 nucleotides are TGTGCCATCAACCCCTTAGCGGGGCACTCCTACAATGAGCAGTTCTTC. Encoded protein: CAINPLAGHSYNEQFF.

This clonotype was recorded a few times. This sequence joins TRBV10-2 and TRBJ2-1; 7 nucleotides agree with TRBD2. The germline V gene encodes CDR1 WSHSY and CDR2 SAAADI. The J segment lost 9 bases and the V segment lost 0 bases, leaving 8 bases of the junction unmatched. This CDR3 is built from 15 residues. This CDR3 is CASSESTAGRGEQFF. The CDR3 coding sequence is TGCGCCAGCAGTGAGTCGACAGCGGGGCGCGGTGAGCAGTTCTTC.

This clonotype was observed a handful of times. The chain combines TRBV4-2 with TRBJ2-1, with TRBD2 matching 13 bases. V was pared by 3 bases and J by 7 bases, with 12 bases of the junction left unmatched. Germline-derived CDR1 and CDR2 are LGHNA and YNFKEQ. This CDR3 has 18 residues. The CDR3 loop is CASSHPLGALAGGNEQFF. The CDR3 coding sequence is TGTGCCAGCAGCCACCCCCTGGGGGCACTAGCGGGGGGGAATGAGCAGTTCTTC.

This clonotype showed up just a few times. The gene calls are TRBV7-3 and TRBJ2-5; D is uncertain. There are 13 residues in the CDR3. Germline CDR1 is SGHTA and CDR2 is FQGTGA. Trimming pared 4 bases from V and 6 bases from J, leaving 12 bases between. The CDR3 protein is CASSSYLGKTQYF. The DNA for the CDR3 is TGTGCCAGCAGCTCCTATCTAGGAAAGACCCAGTACTTC.

The chain's CDR3 is CASSSSGGANTQYF. The CDR3 coding sequence is TGTGCCAGCAGTTCGAGCGGGGGGGCCAATACGCAGTATTTT. This sequence joins TRBV12-3 or TRBV12-4 and TRBJ2-3, with 10 bases lining up with TRBD2. The CDR3 totals 14 residues. The junction had 5 bases not matched to a gene; V was cut back by 4 bases and J by 7 bases.

The chain joins TRBV5-1 to TRBJ2-1; D not certain. V lost 1 base and J lost 6, with 5 bases in between. Germline assignment: CDR1 SGHRS and CDR2 YFSETQ. The CDR3 extends over 12 amino acids. CDR3 in DNA: TGCGCCAGCAGCTTGACCGCCAATGAGCAGTTCTTC. This sequence encodes CASSLTANEQFF.

V is TRBV5-6 and J is TRBJ2-2, with D perhaps given as TRBD1 or TRBD2 (5 bases each). The length of the CDR3 is 13 residues. Trimming shortened V by 3 bases and J by 5 bases, and 8 bases separated the two germline ends. Germline V gives CDR1 SGHDT, CDR2 YYEEEE. The CDR3 here is CASSWDATGELFF. CDR3 in DNA: TGTGCCAGCAGCTGGGACGCTACCGGGGAGCTGTTTTTT.

This clonotype was observed a few times. CDR3 DNA sequence: TGTGCCAGCAGCGTAGCGGGTCGGACAGCCAATTACAATGAGCAGTTCTTC. Amino acid sequence: CASSVAGRTANYNEQFF. This chain joins TRBV9 and TRBJ2-1, with D maybe TRBD1 (6 bases). The CDR3 is made up of 17 amino acids. Germline V lookup: CDR1 SGDLS, CDR2 YYNGEE. Trimming pared 0 bases from V and 4 bases from J, leaving 17 bases between.

This clonotype was counted a few times. The CDR3 loop reads CASSFFGGATGELFF. CDR3 nucleotide sequence: TGCGCCAGCAGCTTCTTCGGGGGGGCCACCGGGGAGCTGTTTTTT. The chain couples TRBV5-1 to TRBJ2-2, with TRBD2 matching over 8 bases. Losses at the gene ends were 2 bases for V and 4 bases for J; bases not matched to a gene: 4. Germline V CDR1 and CDR2: SGHRS, YFSETQ. This CDR3 is built from 15 residues.

This clonotype was seen at least ten times. This chain links TRBV6-2 or TRBV6-3 with TRBJ2-7; D call uncertain. The CDR3 runs 16 residues. Germline-derived CDR1 and CDR2 are MNHEY and SVGEGT. Trimming pared 0 bases from V and 1 base from J, leaving 13 bases between. The CDR3 DNA follows: TGTGCCAGCAGTTACTCCAGGTACAGTTCGTCCTACGAGCAGTACGTC. It translates to CASSYSRYSSSYEQYV.

In this sample, this clonotype turned up many times. V usage is TRBV7-2 and J usage is TRBJ2-7, with D perhaps TRBD1 (6 bases). CDR3 size: 16 residues. Germline V gene data show CDR1 as SGHTA and CDR2 as FQGNSA. The germline V and J ends were trimmed by 3 bases and 0 bases, with 15 bases remaining between them. The CDR3 DNA follows: TGTGCCAGCAGCTTCCAGGGGCTAGCCGTCTCCTACGAGCAGTACTTC. The encoded protein is CASSFQGLAVSYEQYF.

There are many counts of this clonotype. CDR3 sequence (DNA): TGCGCCAGCAGCGTTCGGGACAGTTCCTATGGCTACACCTTC. This codes for CASSVRDSSYGYTF. The rearrangement uses TRBV5-1 and TRBJ1-2, with 7 bases lining up with TRBD1. CDR1 and CDR2 (germline): SGHRS, YFSETQ. V was clipped by 4 bases and J by 4 bases; unmatched bases: 7. The length of the CDR3 is 14 residues.

In its sample, this clonotype was seen a few times. CDR3 coding DNA: TGCAGTGCGCGGGGACTAGCGGGGAATGAGCAGTTCTTC. Protein: CSARGLAGNEQFF. The genes are TRBV20-1 and TRBJ2-1; 13 nucleotides line up with TRBD2. Looked up from germline, CDR1 is DFQATT and CDR2 is SNEGSKA (reference sequence). The length of the CDR3 is 13 residues. V shed 6 bases, J shed 7 bases, and the junction held 3 bases outside the gene matches.

The chain couples TRBV5-4 to TRBJ2-1; 12 nucleotides match TRBD2. Germline V gene sequence: CDR1 SGHNT, CDR2 YYREEE (reference sequence). The length of the CDR3 is 14 residues. Losses at the gene ends were 4 bases for V and 9 bases for J; bases not matched to a gene: 5. The CDR3 is CASSTGLAGTEQFF. CDR3 in DNA: TGTGCCAGCAGCACGGGACTAGCGGGCACTGAGCAGTTCTTC.

This clonotype has just a few counts. The chain combines TRBV7-9 with TRBJ2-1; 10 bases map to TRBD2. Germline V CDR1 and CDR2: SEHNR, FQNEAQ (reference sequence). V lost 5 bases, J lost 4 bases, and 8 bases stayed unmatched. The CDR3 spans 16 residues. This chain's CDR3 is CASSLDQRGGYNEQFF. The CDR3 region has the DNA TGTGCCAGCAGCCTGGATCAGCGGGGGGGTTACAATGAGCAGTTCTTC.

The chain employs TRBV12-3 or TRBV12-4 and TRBJ1-1, with a possible D match to TRBD1 (5 bases). Deletions cut 7 bases from V and 4 bases from J, with 16 bases between. The CDR3 is 14 amino acids. The CDR3 region has the DNA TGTGCCAGCACCTACGGGGGTGCCAGCACTGAAGCTTTCTTT. Protein sequence: CASTYGGASTEAFF.

This clonotype occurred a few times. The rearrangement joins TRBV10-3 to TRBJ2-3; TRBD2 matches 7 bases. Per germline, CDR1 ENHRY and CDR2 SYGVKD. V lost 8 bases and J lost 4; bases outside the gene matches: 0. CDR3 length: 11 residues. The CDR3 coding sequence is TGTGCCATCCGGGAGGCAGATACGCAGTATTTT. Its translation: CAIREADTQYF.

The chain recombines TRBV28 with TRBJ2-5; perhaps TRBD1 as D (6 bases). The V end was cut by 0 bases, the J end by 1 base, with 9 bases between. Germline lookup yields CDR1 MDHEN and CDR2 SYDVKM. The CDR3 has 15 amino acids. In nucleotides, the CDR3 is TGTGCCAGCAGTTTATGGGAGACAGGCCAAGAGACCCAGTACTTC. Its translation is CASSLWETGQETQYF.

The CDR3 DNA sequence: TGTGCCAGTAGTACGACAGATATCCTGGATGGCTACACCTTC. Its translation: CASSTTDILDGYTF. The rearrangement links TRBV19 to TRBJ1-2; perhaps TRBD1 as D (5 bases). The germline V gene has CDR1 LNHDA and CDR2 SQIVND (reference sequence). This CDR3 spans 14 amino acids. Trimming took 4 bases from V and 6 from J, leaving 15 bases between them.